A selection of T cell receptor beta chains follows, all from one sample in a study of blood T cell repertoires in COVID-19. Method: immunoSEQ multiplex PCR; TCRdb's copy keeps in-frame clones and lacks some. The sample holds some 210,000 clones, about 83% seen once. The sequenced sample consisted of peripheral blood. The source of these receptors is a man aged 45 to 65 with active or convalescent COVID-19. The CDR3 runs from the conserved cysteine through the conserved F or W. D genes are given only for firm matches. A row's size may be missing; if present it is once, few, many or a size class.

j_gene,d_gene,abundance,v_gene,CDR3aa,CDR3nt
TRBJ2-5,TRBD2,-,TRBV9,CASSVATSGASFQETQYF,TGTGCCAGCAGCGTAGCTACTAGCGGGGCTTCTTTCCAAGAGACCCAGTACTTC
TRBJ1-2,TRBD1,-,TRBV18,CASSPQGQSYGYTF,TGTGCCAGCTCACCACAGGGACAGAGTTATGGCTACACCTTC
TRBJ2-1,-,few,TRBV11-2,CASSSRLGLSYNEQFF,TGTGCCAGCAGCTCGAGACTAGGCTTGTCCTACAATGAGCAGTTCTTC
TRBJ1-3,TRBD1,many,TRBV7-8,CASSEDRGQSGNTIYF,TGTGCCAGCAGCGAAGACAGGGGGCAATCTGGAAACACCATATATTTT
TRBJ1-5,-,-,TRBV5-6,CASSFGGGEPQHF,TGTGCCAGCAGCTTTGGGGGAGGGGAGCCCCAGCATTTT
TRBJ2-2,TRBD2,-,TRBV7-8,CASSSKGLAGGTGELFF,TGTGCCAGCAGCTCAAAGGGACTAGCGGGGGGTACCGGGGAGCTGTTTTTT
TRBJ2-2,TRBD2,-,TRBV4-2,CASSQARLAGVTGELFF,TGTGCCAGCAGCCAAGCCCGACTAGCGGGAGTCACCGGGGAGCTGTTTTTT
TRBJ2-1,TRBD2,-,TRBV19,CASTSGTYNEQFF,TGTGCCAGTACTAGCGGCACCTACAATGAGCAGTTCTTC
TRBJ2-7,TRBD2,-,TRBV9,CASSGGTSGHHEQYF,TGTGCCAGCAGCGGAGGGACTAGCGGGCACCACGAGCAGTACTTC
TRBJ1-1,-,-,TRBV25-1,CASSASRGNPPSEAFF,TGTGCCAGCAGTGCCTCAAGGGGCAACCCACCTTCTGAAGCTTTCTTT
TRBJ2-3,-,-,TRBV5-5,CASSLATDTQYF,TGTGCCAGCAGCTTGGCGACAGATACGCAGTATTTT
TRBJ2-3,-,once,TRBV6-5,CASTALNSRTETQYF,TGTGCCAGCACTGCCTTAAATTCCCGGACAGAAACGCAGTATTTT
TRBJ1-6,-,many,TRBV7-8,CASSLRRDSPLHF,TGTGCCAGCAGCTTACGTCGAGATTCACCCCTCCACTTT
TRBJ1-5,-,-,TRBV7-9,CASTGGDQPQHF,TGTGCCAGCACCGGCGGCGATCAGCCCCAGCATTTT
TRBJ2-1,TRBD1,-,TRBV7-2,CASNPGQGYNEQFF,TGTGCCAGCAACCCGGGACAGGGATACAATGAGCAGTTCTTC
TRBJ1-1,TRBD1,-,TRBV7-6,CASSFGGTGGADTEAFF,TGTGCCAGCAGCTTTGGGGGGACAGGGGGCGCGGACACTGAAGCTTTCTTT
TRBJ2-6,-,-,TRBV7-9,CASSLGAGPVSGANVLTF,TGTGCCAGCAGCTTAGGGGCGGGACCTGTCTCTGGGGCCAACGTCCTGACTTTC
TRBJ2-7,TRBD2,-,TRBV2,CASGGLADNYEQYF,TGTGCCAGCGGGGGACTAGCGGATAATTACGAGCAGTACTTC
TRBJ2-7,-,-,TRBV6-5,CASTPQGSYEQYF,TGTGCCAGCACCCCACAGGGCTCCTACGAGCAGTACTTC
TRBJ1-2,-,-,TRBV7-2,CASSYPGGVNYGYTF,TGTGCCAGCAGCTACCCGGGGGGTGTTAACTATGGCTACACCTTC
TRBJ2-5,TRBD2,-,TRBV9,CASSATSGGTQYF,TGTGCCAGCAGCGCCACTAGCGGTGGAACCCAGTACTTC
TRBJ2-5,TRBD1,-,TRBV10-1,CASSRGQNFQETQYF,TGCGCCAGCTCCAGGGGACAGAACTTCCAAGAGACCCAGTACTTC
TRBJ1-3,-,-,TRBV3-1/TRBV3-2,CASSQGIRDGNTIYF,TGTGCCAGCAGCCAAGGGATCAGGGATGGAAACACCATATATTTT
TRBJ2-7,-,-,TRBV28,CASSLGARAAYEQYF,TGTGCCAGCAGTTTGGGGGCCAGGGCGGCCTACGAGCAGTACTTC
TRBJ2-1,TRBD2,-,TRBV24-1,CATSGAGTSGSRNEQFF,TGTGCCACCAGTGGCGCCGGGACTAGCGGGAGTCGAAATGAGCAGTTCTTC
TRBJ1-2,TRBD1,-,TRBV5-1,CASSIAGTGEHGYTF,TGCGCCAGCAGCATCGCCGGGACAGGGGAGCATGGCTACACCTTC
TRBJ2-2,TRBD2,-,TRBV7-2,CASSFPAGGANTGELFF,TGTGCCAGCAGCTTCCCTGCGGGGGGGGCGAACACCGGGGAGCTGTTTTTT
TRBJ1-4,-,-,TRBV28,CASSPLGAATNEKLFF,TGTGCCAGCAGCCCCCTAGGTGCCGCAACTAATGAAAAACTGTTTTTT
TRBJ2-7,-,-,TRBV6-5,CASSRTGHEQYF,TGTGCCAGCAGCCGCACAGGGCATGAGCAGTACTTC
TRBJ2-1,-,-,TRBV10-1,CATSEADNEQFF,TGCGCCACTTCGGAGGCGGACAATGAGCAGTTCTTC
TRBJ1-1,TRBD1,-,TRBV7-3,CASSSAAQGGFTEAFF,TGTGCCAGCAGCTCGGCCGCACAGGGGGGGTTCACTGAAGCTTTCTTT
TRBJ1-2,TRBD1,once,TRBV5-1,CASSLAEGAYGYTF,TGCGCCAGCAGCTTGGCGGAGGGGGCGTATGGCTACACCTTC
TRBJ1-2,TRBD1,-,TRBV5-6,CASSKRDSALGNYGYTF,TGTGCCAGCAGCAAACGGGACAGTGCGTTGGGTAACTATGGCTACACCTTC
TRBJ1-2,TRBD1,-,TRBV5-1,CASRWTGGAEGYTF,TGCGCCAGCAGATGGACAGGGGGCGCCGAGGGCTACACCTTC
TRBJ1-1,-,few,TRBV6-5,CASSRGWATEAFF,TGTGCCAGCAGTCGAGGGTGGGCCACAGAAGCTTTCTTT
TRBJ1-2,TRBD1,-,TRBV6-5,CASSRQGFSYGYTF,TGTGCCAGCAGTCGACAGGGCTTCAGCTATGGCTACACCTTC
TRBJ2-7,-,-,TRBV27,CASSLSSTGSYEQYF,TGTGCCAGCAGTTTATCCTCGACAGGATCCTACGAGCAGTACTTC
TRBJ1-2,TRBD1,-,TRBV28,CASSVGTGYGYTF,TGTGCCAGCAGTGTCGGGACAGGGTATGGCTACACCTTC
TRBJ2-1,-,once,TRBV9,CASSPLGGAYNEQFF,TGTGCCAGCAGCCCCCTAGGGGGGGCCTACAATGAGCAGTTCTTC
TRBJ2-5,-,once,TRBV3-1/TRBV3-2,CASMLEGEETQYF,TGTGCCAGCATGTTGGAGGGTGAAGAGACCCAGTACTTC
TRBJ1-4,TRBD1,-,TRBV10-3,CAISESGTVREKLFF,TGTGCCATCAGTGAATCCGGGACAGTAAGAGAAAAACTGTTTTTT
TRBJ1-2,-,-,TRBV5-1,CASSLGGGGYTF,TGCGCCAGCAGCTTGGGGGGAGGCGGCTACACCTTC
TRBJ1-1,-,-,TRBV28,CASSFGRNTEAFF,TGTGCCAGCAGTTTTGGGAGGAACACTGAAGCTTTCTTT
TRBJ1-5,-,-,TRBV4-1,CASSQELTPNQPQHF,TGCGCCAGCAGCCAAGAACTAACTCCAAATCAGCCCCAGCATTTT
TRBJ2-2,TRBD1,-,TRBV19,CATSNRGPNTGELFF,TGTGCCACCTCGAACAGGGGTCCGAACACCGGGGAGCTGTTTTTT
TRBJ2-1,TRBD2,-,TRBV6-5,CASGLAGGSYNEQFF,TGTGCCAGCGGACTAGCGGGGGGCTCCTACAATGAGCAGTTCTTC
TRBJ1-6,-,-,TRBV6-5,CASRGQGGTSPLHF,TGTGCCAGCAGGGGGCAGGGAGGCACATCACCCCTCCACTTT
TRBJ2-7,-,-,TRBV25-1,CASRGVGGGEQYF,TGTGCCAGCAGGGGAGTGGGGGGAGGCGAGCAGTACTTC
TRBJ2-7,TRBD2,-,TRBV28,CARTAGASGRDNEQYF,TGTGCCAGGACCGCAGGGGCAAGCGGGAGGGACAACGAGCAGTACTTC
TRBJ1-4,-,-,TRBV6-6,CASSLTEGDEKLFF,TGTGCCAGCAGTCTGACAGAGGGGGATGAAAAACTGTTTTTT
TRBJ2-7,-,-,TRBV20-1,CSASTTAEQYF,TGCAGTGCTAGTACGACAGCCGAGCAGTACTTC
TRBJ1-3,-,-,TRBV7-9,CASSPKRRISGNTIYF,TGTGCCAGCAGCCCAAAGCGGAGGATCTCTGGAAACACCATATATTTT
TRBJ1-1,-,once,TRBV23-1,CASSQCGGRNTEAFF,TGCGCCAGCAGTCAATGCGGGGGCCGGAACACTGAAGCTTTCTTT
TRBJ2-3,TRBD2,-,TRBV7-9,CASSERAGGTDTQYF,TGTGCCAGCAGCGAGCGAGCGGGGGGCACAGATACGCAGTATTTT
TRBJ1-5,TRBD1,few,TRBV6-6,CASRPGQNQPQHF,TGTGCCAGCAGACCGGGACAGAATCAGCCCCAGCATTTT
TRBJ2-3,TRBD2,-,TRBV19,CASRPTPGLAGTDTQYF,TGTGCCAGTAGGCCGACCCCGGGACTAGCGGGCACAGATACGCAGTATTTT
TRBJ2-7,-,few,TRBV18,CASSPSRQGFYEQYF,TGTGCCAGCTCACCATCGAGGCAGGGTTTCTACGAGCAGTACTTC
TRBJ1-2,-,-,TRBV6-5,CASSPEGGVNYGYTF,TGTGCCAGCAGTCCCGAAGGAGGGGTGAACTATGGCTACACCTTC
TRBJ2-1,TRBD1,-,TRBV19,CASSTVGTGGRNEQFF,TGTGCCAGTAGTACCGTCGGGACAGGGGGTAGAAATGAGCAGTTCTTC
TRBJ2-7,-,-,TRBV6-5,CASSYDRAGWYF,TGTGCCAGCAGTTACGACCGGGCAGGGTGGTACTTC